Below are 10 T cell receptor beta chains sequenced from a single sample in a study of a mutant IDH1 vaccine in newly diagnosed glioma (dated by TCRdb to the early 2020s). Their antigens are not known. The sample's time point label is to be understood as: week 5, during vaccination. Every vaccine dose consisted of 300 ug of a 20-mer mutant IDH1 peptide in Montanide, administered subcutaneously together with topical imiquimod. The library was produced with the immunoSEQ multiplex PCR assay. TCRdb mirrors the immuneACCESS table, restricted to in-frame sequences. Some clones are absent from its copies; in checked studies, under half trace to an unresolved V gene, and the reason for the others is unknown. Present in this sample are over 45,000 clones, 70% to 90% of which were seen just once. The biggest ten clones account for under 3.5% of the sample. This sample comprised PBMCs, obtained from a glioma patient whose treatment included an IDH1 peptide vaccine. The receptors come from a man aged 25 to 40 with glioma.

This clone has a single count. The chain uses TRBV28 and TRBJ1-5, with D tentatively TRBD1 (5 bases). Germline V gives CDR1 MDHEN, CDR2 SYDVKM. This CDR3 comprises 15 residues. V lost 2 bases, J lost 3 bases, and 11 bases lay in between. CDR3 DNA sequence: TGTGCCAGCAGTTTAGGGGGAAGCTTCAATCAGCCCCAGCATTTT. It encodes CASSLGGSFNQPQHF.

The chain recombines TRBV7-8 with TRBJ2-1, with 10 bases that match TRBD1. CDR3 length: 15 residues. The V gene end was trimmed by 7 bases and the J gene end by 7 bases; junction bases not matched to a gene: 10. CDR1 is SGHVS, CDR2 FQNEAQ, per germline. CDR3 nucleotides: TGTGCCAGCACTGTGGGACAGGGGCTGAGGAATGAGCAGTTCTTC. Amino acid sequence: CASTVGQGLRNEQFF.

This clone is a singleton in its sample. The chain joins TRBV4-1 to TRBJ2-3; D is perhaps TRBD1 (6 bases). This CDR3 spans 15 amino acids. V gave up 0 bases and J gave up 1 base, with 8 bases separating them. The germline gives CDR1 MGHRA, CDR2 YSYEKL. The CDR3 nucleotides read TGCGCCAGCAGCCAAGATGAGGGGGGCACAGATACGCAGTATTTT. Translated: CASSQDEGGTDTQYF.

The table lists this clone with a count of one. The chain employs TRBV19 and TRBJ2-5, with TRBD2 as a possible D gene (6 bases). TRBJ2-7 explains the end of the DNA better; the J call may be wrong. Per germline, CDR1 LNHDA and CDR2 SQIVND (reference sequence). The CDR3 is made up of 15 amino acids. CDR3 in amino acids: CASSMRGDGPYEQYF. DNA of the CDR3: TGTGCCAGTAGTATGCGGGGCGACGGACCCTACGAGCAGTACTTC.

CDR3 residues: CASSEWGGYEQYF. The CDR3 DNA is TGCGCCAGCAGTGAGTGGGGGGGCTACGAGCAGTACTTC. V gene TRBV10-1 combines with J gene TRBJ2-7; TRBD2 agrees at 7 bases. V gave up 1 base and J gave up 3 bases; unmatched junction bases: 0. The CDR3 covers 13 residues. Germline-derived CDR1 and CDR2 are WNHNN and SYGVQD (reference sequence).

The gene calls are TRBV19 and TRBJ1-1, with D perhaps matching TRBD1 (5 bases). Trimming took 5 bases from V and 4 from J, leaving 11 bases between them. CDR1 LNHDA and CDR2 SQIVND come from the germline V gene (reference sequence). This CDR3 is 13 amino acids long. CDR3 DNA: TGTGCCAGTAGTTACAGGCAGGGCACTGAAGCTTTCTTT. The encoded protein is CASSYRQGTEAFF.

The chain links TRBV5-1 to TRBJ1-2; the D is unclear. The V gene's germline CDR1 is SGHRS and CDR2 YFSETQ. The CDR3 sequence is 14 residues long. V was pared by 1 base and J by 4 bases, with 11 bases between. The CDR3 sequence is CASSLSAGRYGYTF. The CDR3 coding sequence is TGCGCCAGCAGCTTGTCGGCAGGACGCTATGGCTACACCTTC.

The chain couples TRBV9 to TRBJ1-4; 7 bases are shared with TRBD1. V shed 0 bases and J 5 bases; nucleotides not matched to a gene: 19. The CDR3 runs to 20 residues. Germline V gene sequence: CDR1 SGDLS, CDR2 YYNGEE. Written as DNA, the CDR3 is TGTGCCAGCAGCGTAGAAGGGGGACAGCCCGTTTCGCTGAGAAATGAAAAACTGTTTTTT. It encodes CASSVEGGQPVSLRNEKLFF.

In this sample, this clone turned up once. J is TRBJ1-5 and V is TRBV6-1; D not certain. The CDR3 totals 13 residues. V was pared by 8 bases and J by 1 base, with 9 bases between. Germline CDR1 is MNHNS and CDR2 is SASEGT. The CDR3 sequence: CASGVSSNQPQHF. CDR3 nucleotides: TGTGCCAGCGGGGTCAGCAGCAATCAGCCCCAGCATTTT.

This sequence joins TRBV30 and TRBJ2-7; a weak D match, TRBD2 (5 bases). The CDR3 totals 13 residues. Germline V gene lookup returns CDR1 GTSNPN and CDR2 SVGIG (reference sequence). The V end was cut by 3 bases, the J end by 8 bases, with 17 bases between. In DNA, the CDR3 is TGTGCCTGGAGCCCCCTGGCGGAGGTAAAGCAGTACTTC. This gives the protein CAWSPLAEVKQYF.